This TCR beta chain was recorded in a study of T cell responses to AZD1222 COVID-19 vaccine. Study-wide results and limits: Among the donors, most were white British and more were female, and clonal diversity was possibly underestimated.

V lost 8 bases to trimming and J lost 0 bases; unmatched junction nucleotides: 6. Germline CDR1 reads MNHEY; CDR2 reads SMNVEV (reference sequence). The CDR3 loop spans 15 amino acids. Sequenced by immunoSEQ multiplex PCR; TCRdb stores in-frame clones only, minus some. The data show 200,000 or so clones, with about 92% seen just once and roughly 1% held by the top ten. In the case of this clone: What it recognizes is unknown.

The chain recombines TRBV27 with TRBJ1-5, with 8 nucleotides matching TRBD1. This specimen consisted of peripheral blood, obtained on day 0 of MenACWY control vaccination. The receptor comes from an adult in good health. The CDR3 nucleotides read TGTGCCAGCCACAGACAGGGGTATAGCAATCAGCCCCAGCATTTT. Encoded protein: CASHRQGYSNQPQHF.